The clone carrying this T cell receptor (beta chain) was seen at least ten times. The antigen remains unidentified. The data belong to a study of T cells in Graves' hyperthyroidism and ophthalmopathy. On the study more broadly: Before any treatment, at initial diagnosis, peripheral blood was collected.

Study conclusions and caveats: Most clonotypes expanded in thyroid above 0.001 were likewise present in blood.

Aged 18 to 65, the patients had hyperthyroidism that was newly diagnosed and had lasted under 2 months. From more than 9.5 ml of fresh peripheral blood, PBMCs were isolated. V was clipped by 4 bases and J by 6 bases, with 17 bases between them. Looked up from germline, CDR1 is SGHRS and CDR2 is YFSETQ. CDR3 length equals 15 residues. TCR beta CDR3 regions were amplified from RNA transcripts. A first-round RT-PCR of the TCR CDR3 used the HTBI primer set. TCRdb used MiXCR to reprocess the multiplex PCR reads, holding one entry per CDR3 protein. Of 470,000 or so distinct CDR3 sequences listed, less than 25% are singletons.

This clonotype originated in a man aged 18-30 years with Graves' hyperthyroidism. The chain couples TRBV5-1 to TRBJ2-4; D is possibly TRBD1 (5 bases). Sequencing was performed on blood. In DNA form, the CDR3 reads TGCGCCAGCAGCCCCAATACAGGAACGAGAAACATTCAGTACTTC. Amino acid sequence: CASSPNTGTRNIQYF.